A single sample is the source of the 5 T cell receptor beta chains below, sequenced in a study of shared clonotypes between healthy human individuals. Clones were sequenced by immunoSEQ multiplex PCR, and TCRdb holds only the in-frame ones, with some missing. The sample shows over a million clones, about 75% of them seen only once. Sequencing input: memory CD4+ T cells sorted from blood. Subset here: CD45RA-negative fraction. Every receptor here comes from a man aged 18-30 years in good health.

V is TRBV28 and J is TRBJ1-2; no clear D. The CDR3 loop spans 12 amino acids. V lost 6 bases and J 6 bases, leaving 11 bases between the germline ends. Germline-derived CDR1 and CDR2 are MDHEN and SYDVKM. This CDR3 reads CASRFESNGYTF. The CDR3 DNA follows: TGTGCCAGCAGGTTTGAGTCGAATGGCTACACCTTC.

The J gene is TRBJ2-3, the V gene TRBV29-1; TRBD1 matches 7 bases. Germline-derived CDR1 and CDR2 are SQVTM and ANQGSEA. V trimming: 4 bases; J trimming: 0 bases; junction bases outside the gene matches: 13. This CDR3 comprises 17 residues. The CDR3 spells CSVVRDSYISSTDTQYF. CDR3 coding DNA: TGCAGCGTTGTAAGGGACAGCTATATTTCTAGCACAGATACGCAGTATTTT.

The chain joins TRBV11-2 to TRBJ2-5; D is possibly TRBD2 (5 bases). Per the germline V gene, CDR1 is SGHAT and CDR2 is FQNNGV. Trimming took off 8 bases at V and 4 bases at J, with 14 bases between the two ends. This CDR3 has 13 amino acids. The CDR3 region has the DNA TGTGCCAGCCTGAGGTCGGGGTTAGAGACCCAGTACTTC. This encodes CASLRSGLETQYF. The whole variable domain, filled in from reference TRBV11-2 and TRBJ2-5, reads EAGVAQSPRYKIIEKRQSVAFWCNPISGHATLYWYQQILGQGPKLLIQFQNNGVVDDSQLPKDRFSAERLKGVDSTLKIQPAKLEDSAVYLCASLRSGLETQYFGPGTRLLVL.

Notes on this clone: The same CDR3 is also encoded by other DNA sequences in this sample. The chain is built from TRBV19 and TRBJ2-3, with D possibly TRBD2 on 6 matching bases. The CDR3 loop spans 13 amino acids. With 6 bases removed from V and 2 bases from J, the gap between germline ends came to 9 bases. The V gene's germline CDR1 is LNHDA and CDR2 SQIVND (reference sequence). The CDR3 loop reads CASRRDSTDTQYF. For the CDR3, the DNA is TGTGCCAGTAGGCGGGACTCCACAGATACGCAGTATTTT.

The chain carries TRBV14 and TRBJ2-1; no definite D call. CDR3 size: 18 residues. Deletions cut 4 bases from V and 1 base from J, with 20 bases between. Germline lookup yields CDR1 SGHDN and CDR2 FVKESK. Here the CDR3 reads CASSPKISSGLSYNEQFF. The CDR3 DNA reads as TGTGCCAGCAGCCCGAAAATTAGCTCCGGGCTATCCTACAATGAGCAGTTCTTC.